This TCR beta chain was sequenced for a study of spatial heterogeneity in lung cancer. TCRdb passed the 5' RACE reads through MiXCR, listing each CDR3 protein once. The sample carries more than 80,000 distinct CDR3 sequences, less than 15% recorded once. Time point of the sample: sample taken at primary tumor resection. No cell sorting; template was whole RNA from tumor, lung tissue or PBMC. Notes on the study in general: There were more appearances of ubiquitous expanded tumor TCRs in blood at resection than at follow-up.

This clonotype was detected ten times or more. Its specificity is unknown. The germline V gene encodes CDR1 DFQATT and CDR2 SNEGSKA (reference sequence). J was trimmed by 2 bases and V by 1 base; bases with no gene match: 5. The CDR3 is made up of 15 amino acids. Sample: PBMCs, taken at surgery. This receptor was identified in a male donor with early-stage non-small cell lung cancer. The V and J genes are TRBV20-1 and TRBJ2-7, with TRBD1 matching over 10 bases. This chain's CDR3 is CSARAAGQGTYEQYF. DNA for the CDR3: TGCAGTGCTAGAGCCGCGGGACAGGGGACCTACGAGCAGTACTTC.